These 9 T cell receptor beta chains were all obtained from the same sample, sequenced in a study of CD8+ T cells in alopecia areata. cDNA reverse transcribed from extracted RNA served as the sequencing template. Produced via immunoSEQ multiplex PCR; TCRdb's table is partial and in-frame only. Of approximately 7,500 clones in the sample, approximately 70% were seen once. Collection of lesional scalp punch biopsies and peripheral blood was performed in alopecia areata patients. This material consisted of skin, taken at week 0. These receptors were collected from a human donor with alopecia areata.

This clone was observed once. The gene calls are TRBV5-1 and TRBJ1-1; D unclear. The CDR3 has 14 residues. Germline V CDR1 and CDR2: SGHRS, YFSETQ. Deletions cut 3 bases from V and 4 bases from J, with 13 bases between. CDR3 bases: TGCGCCAGCAGCTCTCCACCGAGGAGCACTGAAGCTTTCTTT. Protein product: CASSSPPRSTEAFF.

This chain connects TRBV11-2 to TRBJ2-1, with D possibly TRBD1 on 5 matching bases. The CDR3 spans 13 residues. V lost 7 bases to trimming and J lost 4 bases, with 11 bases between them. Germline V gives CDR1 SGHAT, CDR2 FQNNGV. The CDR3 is CASTSTGYNEQFF. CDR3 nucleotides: TGTGCCAGCACCTCAACAGGTTACAATGAGCAGTTCTTC.

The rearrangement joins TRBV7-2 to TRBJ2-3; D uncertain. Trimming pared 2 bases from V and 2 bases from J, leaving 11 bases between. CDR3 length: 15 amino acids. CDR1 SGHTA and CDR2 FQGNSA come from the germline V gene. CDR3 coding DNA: TGTGCCAGCAGCTTATTATCACGGTTCACAGATACGCAGTATTTT. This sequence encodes CASSLLSRFTDTQYF.

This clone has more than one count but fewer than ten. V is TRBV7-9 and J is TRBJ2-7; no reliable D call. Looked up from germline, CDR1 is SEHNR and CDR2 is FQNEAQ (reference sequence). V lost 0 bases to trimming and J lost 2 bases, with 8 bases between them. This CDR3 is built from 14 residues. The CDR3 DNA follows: TGTGCCAGCAGCTTAGCGGGCAGAACCTACGAGCAGTACTTC. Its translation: CASSLAGRTYEQYF.

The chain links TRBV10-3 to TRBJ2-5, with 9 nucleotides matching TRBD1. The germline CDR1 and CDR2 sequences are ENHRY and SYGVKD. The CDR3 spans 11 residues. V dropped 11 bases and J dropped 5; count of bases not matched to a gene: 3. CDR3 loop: CAAGQGETQYF. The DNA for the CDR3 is TGTGCCGCCGGACAGGGGGAGACCCAGTACTTC.

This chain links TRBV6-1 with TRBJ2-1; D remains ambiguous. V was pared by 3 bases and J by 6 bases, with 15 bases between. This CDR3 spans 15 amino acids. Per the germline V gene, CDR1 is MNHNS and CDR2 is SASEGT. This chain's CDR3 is CASSDWSKKGNEQFF. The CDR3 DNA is TGTGCCAGCAGTGATTGGTCAAAAAAGGGCAATGAGCAGTTCTTC.

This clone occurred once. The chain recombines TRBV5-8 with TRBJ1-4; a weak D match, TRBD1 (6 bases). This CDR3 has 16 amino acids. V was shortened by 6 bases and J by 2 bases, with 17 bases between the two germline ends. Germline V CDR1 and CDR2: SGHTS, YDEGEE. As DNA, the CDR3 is TGTGCCAGCACCTCCCGGGGGCAGTGGACTAATGAAAAACTGTTTTTT. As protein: CASTSRGQWTNEKLFF.

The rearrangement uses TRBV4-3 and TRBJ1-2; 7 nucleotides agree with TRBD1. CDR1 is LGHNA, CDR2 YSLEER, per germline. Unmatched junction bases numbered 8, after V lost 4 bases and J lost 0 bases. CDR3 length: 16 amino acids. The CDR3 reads CASSRLDREANYGYTF. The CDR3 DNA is TGCGCCAGCAGCCGACTTGACAGGGAAGCTAACTATGGCTACACCTTC.

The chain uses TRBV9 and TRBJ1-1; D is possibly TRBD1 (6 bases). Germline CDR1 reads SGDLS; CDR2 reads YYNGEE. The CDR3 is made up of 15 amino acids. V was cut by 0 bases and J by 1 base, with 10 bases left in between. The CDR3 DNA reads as TGTGCCAGCAGCGTAGTAGGACAGTCGAACACTGAAGCTTTCTTT. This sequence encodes CASSVVGQSNTEAFF.